The text below deals with one T cell receptor beta chain. The antigen is unknown. This specimen comes from a study of shared clonotypes between healthy human individuals. Overall study: For every donor, three CD4 naive, three CD4 memory, two CD8 naive and one CD8 memory plates were used. Study-level points and caveats: Generally, naive subsets (rather than memory subsets) showed larger estimated richness. It was only blood that was sampled, and tissue repertoires likely differ. Genetic and exposure-history diversity was limited by the few donors.

Here immunoSEQ multiplex PCR was the method, and the copy in TCRdb shows in-frame clones only, minus some. Of about 960,000 clones in the sample, more than 75% were seen once. V shed 5 bases, J shed 4 bases, and the junction held 5 bases outside the gene matches. The CDR3 contains 15 residues. Germline-derived CDR1 and CDR2 are SNHLY and FYNNEI. Sequenced input: memory CD4+ T cells sorted from blood. Regarding subset: CD45RA-negative fraction. The receptor's source is a man younger than 35 in good health. The chain links TRBV2 to TRBJ2-2; 9 nucleotides align to TRBD2. The DNA for the CDR3 is TGTGCCAGCAGTCCGATAGCGGGGGCCACCGGGGAGCTGTTTTTT. It specifies CASSPIAGATGELFF.